The clone carrying this T cell receptor beta chain has only a few counts. The sample belongs to a study of blood T cells in healthy people across ages. Primed by a sample-barcoded 5' primer and a J-beta primer mix, a second PCR proceeded for about 7 to 12 cycles. TCRdb analysed the 5' RACE reads with MiXCR anew, one entry per CDR3 protein. This table has roughly 1,700,000 distinct CDR3 sequences, 28% appearing once. This CDR3 has 13 amino acids. The V end was cut by 5 bases, the J end by 4 bases, with 12 bases between. In germline, CDR1 is SGHDN, CDR2 FVKESK. This rearrangement joins TRBV14 to TRBJ2-7; D uncertain. The sequencing input was blood. This TCR was recovered from a woman in her thirties in good health. The DNA of the CDR3 is TGTGCCAGCAGCAGGGTCCATGGGTACGAGCAGTACTTC. It encodes CASSRVHGYEQYF. The full variable domain, completed using reference TRBV14 and TRBJ2-7, is EAGVTQFPSHSVIEKGQTVTLRCDPISGHDNLYWYRRVMGKEIKFLLHFVKESKQDESGMPNNRFLAERTGGTYSTLKVQPAELEDSGVYFCASSRVHGYEQYFGPGTRLTVT.